The 24 T cell receptor beta chains listed next were all sequenced from one sample in a study of shared T cell receptors in the human thymus. The data were produced by immunoSEQ multiplex PCR, yet TCRdb's version contains in-frame clones alone and is incomplete. The repertoire has 650,000 to 950,000 clones, approximately 83% of them found once; the top ten carry more than 0.008%. The same data also went into a second study, on human thymus T cells.

Sequencing was done on a sample of thymocytes. The receptors stem from a girl under three years old with a congenital heart defect.

The V gene is TRBV14, the J gene TRBJ2-1; TRBD1 agrees at 8 bases. V shed 0 bases and J 2 bases; nucleotides not matched to a gene: 15. Germline V gives CDR1 SGHDN, CDR2 FVKESK. The CDR3 consists of 20 residues. CDR3 DNA: TGTGCCAGCAGCCAAGAAAGAGCCCCGATCGACAGGGGCCCCTACAATGAGCAGTTCTTC. Encoded protein: CASSQERAPIDRGPYNEQFF.

The rearrangement uses TRBV14 and TRBJ2-3; weak D call: TRBD1 (5 bases). Germline-derived CDR1 and CDR2 are SGHDN and FVKESK. V was cut by 0 bases and J by 11 bases, with 18 bases left in between. CDR3 length: 15 amino acids. DNA of the CDR3: TGTGCCAGCAGCCAAGATTCCCGTTGGGGCTTTGGGCAGTATTTT. This encodes CASSQDSRWGFGQYF.

This clone was observed once. This chain uses TRBV6-5 with TRBJ2-2, with 9 bases identical to TRBD1. V shed 4 bases, J shed 5 bases, and the junction held 8 bases outside the gene matches. In germline, CDR1 is MNHEY, CDR2 SVGAGI. The length of the CDR3 is 16 residues. The CDR3 DNA follows: TGTGCCAGCAGTTTAAACAGGGGGCGTCGAACCGGGGAGCTGTTTTTT. Translation: CASSLNRGRRTGELFF.

This clone showed up just once. The CDR3 bases are TGTGCCAGCAGCCAAGTAGTGCACACTGAAGCTTTCTTT. Translating it yields CASSQVVHTEAFF. The chain carries TRBV14 and TRBJ1-1; D unresolved. This CDR3 has 13 amino acids. V shed 1 base and J shed 3 bases, with 6 bases lying between them. Looked up from germline, CDR1 is SGHDN and CDR2 is FVKESK.

The V gene is TRBV10-2, the J gene TRBJ1-5; possibly TRBD1 for D (5 bases). The CDR3 has 15 amino acids. Germline V gives CDR1 WSHSY, CDR2 SAAADI. V dropped 4 bases and J dropped 6 bases, with 16 bases sitting between them. The CDR3 sequence is CASSVVRGGGQPQHF. The CDR3 DNA is TGCGCCAGCAGTGTAGTGAGGGGAGGAGGTCAGCCCCAGCATTTT.

V usage is TRBV5-8 and J usage is TRBJ2-7; 7 bases match TRBD1. Germline V gene sequence: CDR1 SGHTS, CDR2 YDEGEE. Trimming took 4 bases from V and 9 from J; bases not matched to a gene: 16. CDR3 length equals 15 residues. The CDR3 reads CASSPPAGTVEPQYF. CDR3 DNA: TGTGCCAGCAGCCCCCCGGCCGGGACAGTGGAACCGCAGTACTTC.

The chain carries TRBV7-9 and TRBJ1-2; D not resolved. Trimming took 6 bases from V and 4 from J, leaving 9 bases between them. CDR1 and CDR2 from the germline V gene are SEHNR and FQNEAQ (reference sequence). The CDR3 is made up of 12 amino acids. The CDR3 region has the DNA TGTGCCAGCAGTCCTGAGCCCTATGGCTACACCTTC. This translates into CASSPEPYGYTF.

CDR3 sequence reads: CASSINGRNSPLHF. The CDR3 DNA follows: TGTGCCAGTAGTATTAACGGGAGGAATTCACCCCTCCACTTT. The chain uses TRBV19 and TRBJ1-6; no definite D call. The germline gives CDR1 LNHDA, CDR2 SQIVND (reference sequence). The CDR3 is 14 amino acids. V was shortened by 3 bases and J by 7 bases, with 10 bases between the two germline ends.

The CDR3 loop is CASSLNDSGEQFF. The CDR3 DNA sequence: TGTGCCAGCAGCTTAAACGATTCCGGTGAGCAGTTCTTC. The chain has TRBV7-3 and TRBJ2-1; D gene uncertain. The CDR3 runs 13 residues. Germline values: CDR1 SGHTA, CDR2 FQGTGA. The V end lost 1 base, the J end lost 9 bases, and 10 bases lay between the germline ends. Drawing the rest from reference TRBV7-3 and TRBJ2-1, the complete variable domain is GAGVSQTPSNKVTEKGKYVELRCDPISGHTALYWYRQSLGQGPEFLIYFQGTGAADDSGLPNDRFFAVRPEGSVSTLKIQRTERGDSAVYLCASSLNDSGEQFFGPGTRLTVL.

The chain uses TRBV5-1 and TRBJ2-3; 7 nucleotides agree with TRBD1. Germline V gives CDR1 SGHRS, CDR2 YFSETQ. There are 14 residues in the CDR3. V shed 4 bases, J shed 6 bases, and the junction held 8 bases outside the gene matches. Here the CDR3 reads CASSQPQGRDTQYF. CDR3 DNA sequence: TGCGCCAGCAGCCAACCACAGGGGCGGGATACGCAGTATTTT.

The chain carries TRBV11-2 and TRBJ1-2, with unresolved D. The germline V and J ends were trimmed by 2 bases and 7 bases, with 8 bases remaining between them. Germline assignment: CDR1 SGHAT and CDR2 FQNNGV. This CDR3 region has 12 residues. CDR3 loop: CASSLIRGGYTF. The CDR3 DNA sequence: TGTGCCAGCAGCTTAATTAGAGGTGGCTACACCTTC.

The chain combines TRBV4-1 with TRBJ1-1; a weak D match, TRBD1 (5 bases). This CDR3 comprises 18 residues. Germline loops: CDR1 MGHRA, CDR2 YSYEKL. The V end was cut by 0 bases, the J end by 3 bases, with 20 bases between. This CDR3 is CASSQDGPGQGLDTEAFF. The CDR3 DNA reads TGCGCCAGCAGCCAAGATGGGCCCGGGCAGGGATTAGACACTGAAGCTTTCTTT.

This rearrangement joins TRBV11-2 to TRBJ1-4; D perhaps matches TRBD1 (5 bases). The CDR3 length is 18 residues. Looked up from germline, CDR1 is SGHAT and CDR2 is FQNNGV. Trimming cost V 1 base and J 3 bases, with 18 bases left between them. The CDR3 spells CASSLVQGPASANEKLFF. CDR3 coding DNA: TGTGCCAGCAGCTTAGTGCAGGGCCCCGCTTCCGCTAATGAAAAACTGTTTTTT.

The chain is built from TRBV7-9 and TRBJ1-5, with 10 bases aligning to TRBD1. The CDR3 covers 18 residues. V shed 1 base, J shed 2 bases, and the junction held 8 bases outside the gene matches. Germline CDR1 is SEHNR and CDR2 is FQNEAQ (reference sequence). The CDR3 DNA is TGTGCCAGCAGCTTAGGACAGGGGGCTGATTTCGGCAATCAGCCCCAGCATTTT. This encodes CASSLGQGADFGNQPQHF.

On this clone itself: At the DNA level, this CDR3 is encoded by other sequences in the same sample as well. CDR3 protein: CASSLVGTGNEKLFF. CDR3 DNA: TGTGCCAGCAGCTTAGTGGGAACAGGGAATGAAAAACTGTTTTTT. The rearrangement uses TRBV7-2 and TRBJ1-4, with D possibly matching TRBD1 (6 bases). CDR1 is SGHTA and CDR2 is FQGNSA in the germline V gene. The V gene lost 1 base and the J gene lost 5 bases, with 11 bases spanning the gap. The length of the CDR3 is 15 residues.

This clone was counted only a few times. The rearrangement uses TRBV7-4 and TRBJ1-1, with TRBD1 as a possible D gene (6 bases). Looked up from germline, CDR1 is SGHVT and CDR2 is SQSDAQ. The CDR3 has 14 amino acids. The ends were cut back, 3 bases at V and 5 bases at J, with 13 bases in the middle. CDR3 nucleotides: TGTGCCAGCAGCTTGGAAGGGGGAGGGACTGAAGCTTTCTTT. It specifies CASSLEGGGTEAFF.

This chain uses TRBV2 with TRBJ2-1; D unresolved. V lost 7 bases and J lost 2, with 12 bases in between. This CDR3 contains 14 residues. CDR1 SNHLY and CDR2 FYNNEI come from the germline V gene. CDR3 loop: CASMGQVPYNEQFF. Here the CDR3 DNA reads TGTGCCAGCATGGGTCAGGTTCCCTACAATGAGCAGTTCTTC.

This clone has only a few counts. This chain connects TRBV5-1 to TRBJ1-6; 7 nucleotides align to TRBD1. Per germline, CDR1 SGHRS and CDR2 YFSETQ. The V and J ends lost 0 bases and 0 bases, in that order; junction bases with no gene match: 12. The CDR3 has 20 residues. CDR3 sequence: CASSLALWTGTSSYNSPLHF. Here the CDR3 DNA reads TGCGCCAGCAGCTTGGCCCTCTGGACAGGAACGAGCTCCTATAATTCACCCCTCCACTTT.

The rearrangement uses TRBV4-1 and TRBJ2-5; D is undetermined. Trimming cost V 0 bases and J 5 bases, with 13 bases left between them. CDR1 and CDR2 from the germline V gene are MGHRA and YSYEKL. This CDR3 is 15 amino acids long. The CDR3 DNA reads as TGCGCCAGCAGCCAAGATGTCTCGTTTCGGGAGACCCAGTACTTC. It yields the protein CASSQDVSFRETQYF.

The chain has TRBV11-2 and TRBJ1-2, with unresolved D. Germline V CDR1 and CDR2: SGHAT, FQNNGV. The CDR3 consists of 12 residues. The ends were cut back, 5 bases at V and 1 base at J, with 5 bases in the middle. CDR3 protein: CASSPNNYGYTF. The CDR3 DNA reads as TGTGCCAGCAGCCCAAATAACTATGGCTACACCTTC.

The V and J genes are TRBV7-6 and TRBJ2-5; possibly TRBD1 for D (6 bases). Looked up from germline, CDR1 is SGHVS and CDR2 is FNYEAQ. CDR3 size: 15 residues. Trimming removed 8 bases from V and 5 bases from J, with 21 bases in between. Here the CDR3 DNA reads TGTGCCAGCTCCACCCGGGACAACAATGGCGAGACCCAGTACTTC. This translates into CASSTRDNNGETQYF.

The chain is built from TRBV27 and TRBJ1-6; D is undetermined. This CDR3 region has 14 residues. Germline V lookup: CDR1 MNHEY, CDR2 SMNVEV (reference sequence). V was pared by 5 bases and J by 7 bases, with 12 bases between. DNA for the CDR3: TGTGCCAGCAGTCCCGGACGGGAAAATTCACCCCTCCACTTT. Translating gives CASSPGRENSPLHF.

The rearrangement links TRBV6-1 to TRBJ2-7; possible D gene TRBD2, 6 bases. The ends were cut back, 2 bases at V and 0 bases at J, with 23 bases in the middle. Germline V gene data show CDR1 as MNHNS and CDR2 as SASEGT. The CDR3 totals 19 residues. The CDR3 sequence is CASSEMVREPPLSSYEQYF. The CDR3, as DNA: TGTGCCAGCAGTGAAATGGTTCGGGAGCCCCCTTTGAGCTCCTACGAGCAGTACTTC.

The chain's CDR3 is CASSPRQENTEAFF. CDR3 nucleotide sequence: TGTGCCAGCAGCCCCCGACAGGAAAACACTGAAGCTTTCTTT. This chain joins TRBV11-2 and TRBJ1-1, with D tentatively TRBD1 (6 bases). The CDR3 loop spans 14 amino acids. The germline CDR1 and CDR2 sequences are SGHAT and FQNNGV. Trimming pared 5 bases from V and 2 bases from J, leaving 12 bases between.